This T cell receptor beta chain was sequenced for a study of HIV-infected patients and healthy controls. The overall study: CD8 counts did not change consistently during early therapy; the CD4:CD8 ratio climbed slightly.

The repertoire came from unfractionated whole blood and reflected all unsorted peripheral T cells. In its sample, this clonotype is medium-sized. V was clipped by 4 bases and J by 8 bases, with 11 bases between them. Germline V lookup: CDR1 MNHEY, CDR2 SVGAGI. The CDR3 has 12 residues. Reverse transcription used around 500 ng RNA and constant-region primers for alpha and beta. Using multiplexing indices, alpha and beta chain libraries were generated apart by chain-specific third strand synthesis. All rearrangements within a chain used one primer pair; cDNA molecules carried barcodes. TCRdb itself ran the 5' RACE reads through MiXCR, one entry per CDR3 protein. This table holds roughly 6,500 distinct CDR3 sequences, over 9.5% found once.

The V call is TRBV6-5, the J call TRBJ1-2; no definite D call. This clonotype was sampled from an adult with HIV infection. The material sequenced was blood, taken before antiretroviral therapy. CDR3 sequence (DNA): TGTGCCAGCAGTTCTGATTCTTGGGGCTACACCTTC. Amino acids: CASSSDSWGYTF.